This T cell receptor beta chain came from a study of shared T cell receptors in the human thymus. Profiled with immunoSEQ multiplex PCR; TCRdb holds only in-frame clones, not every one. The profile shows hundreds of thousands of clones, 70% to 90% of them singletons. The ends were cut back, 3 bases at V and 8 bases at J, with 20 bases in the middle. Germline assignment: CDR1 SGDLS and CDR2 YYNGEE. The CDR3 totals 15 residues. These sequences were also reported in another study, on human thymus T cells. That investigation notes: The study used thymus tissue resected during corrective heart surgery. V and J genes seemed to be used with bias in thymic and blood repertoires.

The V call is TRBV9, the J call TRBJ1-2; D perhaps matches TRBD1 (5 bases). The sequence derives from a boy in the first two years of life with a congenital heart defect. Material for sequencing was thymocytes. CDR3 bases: TGTGCCAGCAGCGCCAGGGATGACCTTCGTATAGGCTACACCTTC. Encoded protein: CASSARDDLRIGYTF.